The 26 T cell receptor beta chains presented below share a single source sample, sequenced in a study of cytomegalovirus exposure and HLA in healthy donors. The primer mix had 60 Vbeta and 13 Jbeta primers. Profiled with immunoSEQ multiplex PCR; TCRdb holds only in-frame clones, not every one. The table lists 170,000 or so clones, 65% to 90% of them singletons. The sequencing input was PBMCs. Receptor source: a woman younger than 35 in good health and CMV-seronegative.

The chain recombines TRBV7-8 with TRBJ2-1, with D unresolved. CDR3 length: 12 residues. V was cut by 5 bases and J by 8 bases, with 10 bases left in between. Looked up from germline, CDR1 is SGHVS and CDR2 is FQNEAQ. The CDR3 loop is CASSHAGDEQFF. The CDR3 nucleotides read TGTGCCAGCAGCCATGCAGGTGATGAGCAGTTCTTC.

The chain uses TRBV2 and TRBJ2-3; 12 positions match TRBD2. The junction had 3 bases not matched to a gene; V was cut back by 6 bases and J by 5 bases. The CDR3 covers 14 residues. The V gene's germline CDR1 is SNHLY and CDR2 FYNNEI. The CDR3, as DNA: TGTGCCAGCAGAGGACTAGCGGGGAGAGATACGCAGTATTTT. Amino acid sequence: CASRGLAGRDTQYF.

V and J are TRBV6-4 and TRBJ1-2, with 10 bases lining up with TRBD1. Per germline, CDR1 MRHNA and CDR2 SNTAGT. J gave up 4 bases and V 4 bases, and 6 bases lay outside the gene matches. The CDR3 loop spans 15 amino acids. CDR3 nucleotide sequence: TGTGCCAGCAGTGTCGGGACAGGGGAAGCCTATGGCTACACCTTC. This gives the protein CASSVGTGEAYGYTF.

The genes are TRBV6-5 and TRBJ2-1, with 8 bases identical to TRBD2. The CDR3 is made up of 16 amino acids. Unmatched junction bases numbered 6, after V lost 0 bases and J lost 5 bases. CDR1 and CDR2 (germline): MNHEY, SVGAGI. CDR3 region: CASSYSPAGGNNEQFF. CDR3 in DNA: TGTGCCAGCAGTTACTCCCCGGCGGGGGGAAACAATGAGCAGTTCTTC.

The CDR3 DNA reads TGTGCCAGTAGCACAGGGGGCGTCTATGGCTACACCTTC. Translating gives CASSTGGVYGYTF. The rearrangement joins TRBV19 to TRBJ1-2, with 9 bases identical to TRBD1. CDR1 and CDR2 (germline): LNHDA, SQIVND (reference sequence). The CDR3 sequence is 13 residues long. The ends lost 6 bases at V and 4 bases at J; junction bases unmatched: 3.

This chain uses TRBV5-5 with TRBJ1-5, with 9 bases that match TRBD1. This CDR3 is 19 amino acids long. The germline V gene encodes CDR1 SGHKS and CDR2 YYEKEE (reference sequence). Trimming took 4 bases from V and 0 from J; bases not matched to a gene: 14. The CDR3 coding sequence is TGTGCCAGCAGCCCTCGGGGAGGGACAGGGACCTATAGCAATCAGCCCCAGCATTTT. Translated: CASSPRGGTGTYSNQPQHF.

V and J are TRBV19 and TRBJ1-1; D possibly corresponds to TRBD1 (6 bases). Trimming left V 1 base short and J 4 bases short, with 10 bases between. The CDR3 loop spans 14 amino acids. Looked up from germline, CDR1 is LNHDA and CDR2 is SQIVND (reference sequence). In DNA, the CDR3 is TGTGCCAGTAGTATAGTGGGGGCAGGCACTGAAGCTTTCTTT. It translates to CASSIVGAGTEAFF.

The chain joins TRBV5-1 to TRBJ2-1; D perhaps matches TRBD2 (7 bases). V was clipped by 4 bases and J by 5 bases, with 19 bases between them. The CDR3 length is 16 residues. The germline CDR1 and CDR2 sequences are SGHRS and YFSETQ. The CDR3 sequence is CASSPWGRESDNEQFF. CDR3 nucleotide sequence: TGCGCCAGCAGCCCATGGGGGCGGGAGTCGGACAATGAGCAGTTCTTC.

The V gene is TRBV7-3, the J gene TRBJ2-1; 10 bases map to TRBD2. Unmatched junction bases numbered 11, after V lost 5 bases and J lost 10 bases. The CDR3 has 15 residues. Germline V gives CDR1 SGHTA, CDR2 FQGTGA. In DNA, the CDR3 is TGTGCCAGCAGCCCGGGACTAGCGAGCAGGCGGGAGCAGTTCTTC. Translation gives CASSPGLASRREQFF.

The chain joins TRBV5-1 to TRBJ2-5; the D gene is possibly TRBD1 (5 bases). V was trimmed by 0 bases and J by 5 bases, leaving 8 bases between them. The CDR3 contains 13 residues. Looked up from germline, CDR1 is SGHRS and CDR2 is YFSETQ. The CDR3 is CASSLAGSETQYF. The CDR3 bases are TGCGCCAGCAGCTTGGCAGGGTCTGAGACCCAGTACTTC.

This clone was seen more than once but under ten times. The chain joins TRBV2 to TRBJ2-1; D might be TRBD2 (6 bases). Trimming removed 8 bases from V and 6 bases from J, with 17 bases in between. The CDR3 has 14 amino acids. CDR1 is SNHLY, CDR2 FYNNEI, per germline. The CDR3: CASRALAEANEQFF. The CDR3 region has the DNA TGTGCCAGCCGTGCCTTAGCGGAGGCCAATGAGCAGTTCTTC. Supplemented by reference TRBV2 and TRBJ2-1, the full variable domain reads EPEVTQTPSHQVTQMGQEVILRCVPISNHLYFYWYRQILGQKVEFLVSFYNNEISEKSEIFDDQFSVERPDGSNFTLKIRSTKLEDSAMYFCASRALAEANEQFFGPGTRLTVL.

The CDR3 protein is CASSPYRDEQYF. The CDR3 nucleotides read TGTGCCAGCAGCCCTTACAGGGACGAGCAGTACTTC. V is TRBV6-6 and J is TRBJ2-7; possibly TRBD1 for D (6 bases). Deletions cut 6 bases from V and 5 bases from J, with 11 bases between. This CDR3 has 12 residues. CDR1 MNHNY and CDR2 SVGAGI come from the germline V gene (reference sequence).

This clone came up a few times. The chain recombines TRBV12-5 with TRBJ2-1; 7 bases are shared with TRBD2. V lost 1 base, J lost 12 bases, and 6 bases stayed unmatched. The CDR3 length is 13 residues. Looked up from germline, CDR1 is LGHNT and CDR2 is FRNRAP. CDR3 DNA: TGTGCTAGTGGTTTGGGAGTCGGGGGGACGCAGTTCTTC. Residues: CASGLGVGGTQFF.

This chain connects TRBV2 to TRBJ1-1; D may be TRBD1 (6 bases). The CDR3 sequence is 13 residues long. In germline, CDR1 is SNHLY, CDR2 FYNNEI. V was pared by 8 bases and J by 3 bases, with 13 bases between. The CDR3 coding sequence is TGTGCCAGCCAAGGGGGACGATACACTGAAGCTTTCTTT. It specifies CASQGGRYTEAFF.

The V call is TRBV10-3, the J call TRBJ1-2; a weak D match, TRBD1 (6 bases). The V end lost 0 bases, the J end lost 3 bases, and 8 bases lay between the germline ends. This CDR3 has 14 residues. The germline V gene has CDR1 ENHRY and CDR2 SYGVKD. CDR3 sequence reads: CAISESEGDYGYTF. CDR3 DNA sequence: TGTGCCATCAGTGAGTCAGAGGGGGACTATGGCTACACCTTC.

The chain is built from TRBV25-1 and TRBJ1-1; D unresolved. Trimming pared 11 bases from V and 4 bases from J, leaving 20 bases between. This CDR3 spans 14 amino acids. Germline values: CDR1 MGHDK, CDR2 SYGVNS. The CDR3 sequence: CAGNAPGGSTEAFF. As DNA, the CDR3 is TGTGCCGGGAACGCACCCGGAGGAAGCACTGAAGCTTTCTTT.

The chain recombines TRBV30 with TRBJ1-1, with D uncertain. The V and J ends lost 1 base and 4 bases respectively, with 7 bases between them. CDR3 length equals 12 residues. Per germline, CDR1 GTSNPN and CDR2 SVGIG (reference sequence). CDR3 nucleotides: TGTGCCTGGAGTGCTGGGAGCACTGAAGCTTTCTTT. Protein product: CAWSAGSTEAFF.

The genes are TRBV19 and TRBJ2-5; 16 bases align to TRBD2. CDR1 LNHDA and CDR2 SQIVND come from the germline V gene (reference sequence). V lost 2 bases to trimming and J lost 5 bases; unmatched junction nucleotides: 5. CDR3 length: 17 amino acids. CDR3 in amino acids: CASSISGTSGRGETQYF. CDR3 nucleotide sequence: TGTGCCAGTAGTATATCAGGGACTAGCGGGAGGGGGGAGACCCAGTACTTC.

This chain links TRBV5-5 with TRBJ1-3, with 7 nucleotides matching TRBD1. Germline values: CDR1 SGHKS, CDR2 YYEKEE (reference sequence). The V segment lost 5 bases and the J segment 2 bases; nucleotides outside the gene matches: 7. This CDR3 comprises 15 residues. In nucleotides, the CDR3 is TGTGCCAGCAGTTATGGACAGGCCACTGGAAACACCATATATTTT. Translation: CASSYGQATGNTIYF.

This clone was counted only a few times. The V gene is TRBV5-1, the J gene TRBJ2-3; D unclear. There are 13 residues in the CDR3. The ends were cut back, 2 bases at V and 5 bases at J, with 9 bases in the middle. Germline V gene sequence: CDR1 SGHRS, CDR2 YFSETQ. This CDR3 reads CASSLGSRDTQYF. Here the CDR3 DNA reads TGCGCCAGCAGCTTAGGTAGCCGAGATACGCAGTATTTT. Together with reference TRBV5-1 and TRBJ2-3, the CDR3 gives the full variable domain: KAGVTQTPRYLIKTRGQQVTLSCSPISGHRSVSWYQQTPGQGLQFLFEYFSETQRNKGNFPGRFSGRQFSNSRSEMNVSTLELGDSALYLCASSLGSRDTQYFGPGTRLTVL.

The rearrangement links TRBV7-9 to TRBJ1-1, with D possibly TRBD1 on 5 matching bases. V shed 4 bases and J shed 4 bases, with 19 bases lying between them. The CDR3 has 16 amino acids. Germline values: CDR1 SEHNR, CDR2 FQNEAQ (reference sequence). The CDR3 is CASSSGTRWGVTEAFF. CDR3 bases: TGTGCCAGCAGCTCTGGAACCAGGTGGGGGGTCACTGAAGCTTTCTTT.

This chain links TRBV2 with TRBJ1-2, with 8 bases lining up with TRBD1. Looked up from germline, CDR1 is SNHLY and CDR2 is FYNNEI. V shed 6 bases and J 8 bases; nucleotides not matched to a gene: 5. This CDR3 has 12 residues. The CDR3 coding sequence is TGTGCCAGCAGAGGACAGGGTGGCGGCTACACCTTC. The encoded protein is CASRGQGGGYTF. Variable domain in full (rest from reference TRBV2 and TRBJ1-2): EPEVTQTPSHQVTQMGQEVILRCVPISNHLYFYWYRQILGQKVEFLVSFYNNEISEKSEIFDDQFSVERPDGSNFTLKIRSTKLEDSAMYFCASRGQGGGYTFGSGTRLTVV.

This sequence joins TRBV9 and TRBJ2-1; 9 nucleotides align to TRBD2. The CDR3 sequence is 16 residues long. V trimming: 0 bases; J trimming: 7 bases; junction bases outside the gene matches: 8. The germline V gene has CDR1 SGDLS and CDR2 YYNGEE. As DNA, the CDR3 is TGTGCCAGCAGCGTAGAAGGTAGCGGGAGCTTGAATGAGCAGTTCTTC. Translation: CASSVEGSGSLNEQFF.

V and J are TRBV5-1 and TRBJ2-1; D gene unclear. V lost 0 bases, J lost 7 bases, and 14 bases lay in between. The CDR3 has 15 residues. CDR1 is SGHRS and CDR2 is YFSETQ in the germline V gene. DNA for the CDR3: TGCGCCAGCAGCTTGGTTGGTTCGGAGCAAAATGAGCAGTTCTTC. Amino acid sequence: CASSLVGSEQNEQFF.

The chain recombines TRBV28 with TRBJ1-1; 8 nucleotides align to TRBD1. This CDR3 has 18 residues. CDR1 is MDHEN, CDR2 SYDVKM, per germline. V gave up 1 base and J gave up 1 base; unmatched junction bases: 11. CDR3 nucleotides: TGTGCCAGCAGTTTATTTAGCAGGGGGCGAAGAGGGAACACTGAAGCTTTCTTT. Encoded protein: CASSLFSRGRRGNTEAFF.

The chain uses TRBV27 and TRBJ2-7; TRBD1 is a possible D gene (6 bases). Deletions cut 5 bases from V and 2 bases from J, with 19 bases between. CDR1 and CDR2 from the germline V gene are MNHEY and SMNVEV (reference sequence). The CDR3 contains 16 residues. The CDR3 region has the DNA TGTGCCAGCAGTCCCTTAACAGGGTTCTCGACCTACGAGCAGTACTTC. It encodes CASSPLTGFSTYEQYF.